The 13 T cell receptor beta chains below come from one sample, sequenced in a study of blood T cell repertoires in COVID-19. The table came from immunoSEQ multiplex PCR; TCRdb's copy has only in-frame clones and leaves some out. This table holds tens of thousands of clones, about 88% found once. Sample: peripheral blood. All receptors come from a man aged 55-75 years with active COVID-19.

The chain carries TRBV18 and TRBJ2-1, with TRBD1 matching over 7 bases. The CDR3 length is 16 residues. Losses at the gene ends were 4 bases for V and 2 bases for J; bases not matched to a gene: 8. CDR1 is KGHSH and CDR2 is LQKENI in the germline V gene. CDR3 sequence (DNA): TGTGCCAGCTCACTTCCCATCGGGACAGCCTACAATGAGCAGTTCTTC. This translates into CASSLPIGTAYNEQFF.

This clone is a singleton in its sample. In the same sample, other DNA sequences code for this CDR3. The chain joins TRBV2 to TRBJ2-7, with a tentative D call TRBD2 (6 bases). Trimming left V 3 bases short and J 4 bases short, with 13 bases between. This CDR3 contains 14 residues. The germline gives CDR1 SNHLY, CDR2 FYNNEI. As DNA, the CDR3 is TGTGCCAGCAGTGAGAGGCGGGGCCCGTACGAGCAGTACTTC. It translates to CASSERRGPYEQYF.

The chain links TRBV7-9 to TRBJ2-2; 8 positions match TRBD1. The germline V gene has CDR1 SEHNR and CDR2 FQNEAQ (reference sequence). Trimming removed 6 bases from V and 13 bases from J; junction bases left unmatched: 7. The CDR3 extends over 12 amino acids. CDR3 coding DNA: TGTGCCAGCAGTTTCTCCGGGACAGGGCTGTTTTTT. Amino acids: CASSFSGTGLFF. The complete variable domain, with remaining parts taken from reference TRBV7-9 and TRBJ2-2, reads DTGVSQNPRHKITKRGQNVTFRCDPISEHNRLYWYRQTLGQGPEFLTYFQNEAQLEKSRLLSDRFSAERPKGSFSTLEIQRTEQGDSAMYLCASSFSGTGLFFGEGSRLTVL.

V usage is TRBV4-2 and J usage is TRBJ2-1, with 8 positions matching TRBD2. CDR3 size: 18 residues. Germline trimming cut 4 bases from V and 0 bases from J; bases unmatched to any gene: 11. Germline CDR1 LGHNA, CDR2 YNFKEQ. This CDR3 reads CASSPYASSGSSYNEQFF. Here the CDR3 DNA reads TGTGCCAGCAGCCCCTACGCGAGCAGCGGGAGCTCCTACAATGAGCAGTTCTTC.

The V call is TRBV11-2, the J call TRBJ2-7; D call uncertain. The CDR3 has 16 amino acids. CDR1 is SGHAT and CDR2 is FQNNGV in the germline V gene. Between the trimmed V and J ends, which lost 5 bases and 4 bases, there was a span of 21 bases. The CDR3 here is CASSPRGTANLYEQYF. The CDR3 DNA reads TGTGCCAGCAGCCCCCGAGGAACGGCAAACTTGTACGAGCAGTACTTC. The full variable domain, its missing parts supplied by reference TRBV11-2 and TRBJ2-7, is EAGVAQSPRYKIIEKRQSVAFWCNPISGHATLYWYQQILGQGPKLLIQFQNNGVVDDSQLPKDRFSAERLKGVDSTLKIQPAKLEDSAVYLCASSPRGTANLYEQYFGPGTRLTVT.

The rearrangement links TRBV21-1 to TRBJ2-7; the table calls TRBD2, which could not be checked here. TRBV21-1 is a pseudogene. The CDR3 is made up of 17 amino acids. CDR3 nucleotide sequence: TGTGCCAGCAGCACCGGAAGGACTAGCGGGACCTCCTACGAGCAGTACTTC. Translation gives CASSTGRTSGTSYEQYF.

This clone has a handful of counts. The CDR3, as DNA: TGTGCCAGCAGTTTTAACAGGGGGCGGAACACTGAAGCTTTCTTT. Its protein product is CASSFNRGRNTEAFF. This chain links TRBV28 with TRBJ1-1; 9 nucleotides line up with TRBD1. The CDR3 extends over 15 amino acids. Germline V gives CDR1 MDHEN, CDR2 SYDVKM. V lost 3 bases and J lost 1; bases outside the gene matches: 3.

The CDR3 DNA reads TGTGCCAGCAGCTTAGGGGCAGCTTCCTACGAGCAGTACTTC. Translation: CASSLGAASYEQYF. The rearrangement links TRBV7-2 to TRBJ2-7; D unclear. The V gene's germline CDR1 is SGHTA and CDR2 FQGNSA. Trimming stripped 1 base from V and 1 base from J, with 8 bases between. The CDR3 length is 14 residues.

The gene calls are TRBV18 and TRBJ2-5, with D perhaps being TRBD1 or TRBD2 (9 bases each). Trimming removed 3 bases at V and 5 bases at J, with 28 bases between. Germline V CDR1 and CDR2: KGHSH, LQKENI. The length of the CDR3 is 19 residues. DNA for the CDR3: TGTGCCAGCTCACCCGGGACAGGGTCACCTAGCGGGATTTTGGAGACCCAGTACTTC. This gives the protein CASSPGTGSPSGILETQYF.

The chain uses TRBV5-1 and TRBJ2-5, with 7 bases matching TRBD1. This CDR3 has 15 amino acids. The junction had 7 bases not matched to a gene; V was cut back by 3 bases and J by 2 bases. Germline assignment: CDR1 SGHRS and CDR2 YFSETQ. This chain's CDR3 is CASSSFGQVQETQYF. The CDR3 bases are TGCGCCAGCAGCTCCTTTGGACAGGTGCAAGAGACCCAGTACTTC.

This chain links TRBV27 with TRBJ2-1, with TRBD2 matching over 15 bases. This CDR3 region has 16 residues. Trimming at V came to 0 bases and at J to 9 bases, leaving 3 bases not matched to a gene. CDR1 is MNHEY and CDR2 is SMNVEV in the germline V gene (reference sequence). This chain's CDR3 is CASSLSGTSGRSEQFF. Written as DNA, the CDR3 is TGTGCCAGCAGTTTATCCGGGACTAGCGGGAGGTCTGAGCAGTTCTTC.

This chain connects TRBV6-4 to TRBJ2-2; 10 nucleotides match TRBD2. The length of the CDR3 is 15 residues. Per germline, CDR1 MRHNA and CDR2 SNTAGT. V trimming: 6 bases; J trimming: 7 bases; junction bases outside the gene matches: 8. The CDR3 nucleotides are TGTGCCAGCAGCTTTGCTAGCGGGAGTGGCGGGGAGCTGTTTTTT. The encoded protein is CASSFASGSGGELFF.

The J gene is TRBJ2-5, the V gene TRBV6-6, with a weak D call TRBD1 (6 bases). CDR3 length equals 15 residues. V shed 4 bases and J shed 2 bases, with 14 bases lying between them. CDR1 and CDR2 from the germline V gene are MNHNY and SVGAGI (reference sequence). The DNA for the CDR3 is TGTGCCAGCAGTTCCAGGACAGACTTTCAAGAGACCCAGTACTTC. The encoded protein is CASSSRTDFQETQYF.